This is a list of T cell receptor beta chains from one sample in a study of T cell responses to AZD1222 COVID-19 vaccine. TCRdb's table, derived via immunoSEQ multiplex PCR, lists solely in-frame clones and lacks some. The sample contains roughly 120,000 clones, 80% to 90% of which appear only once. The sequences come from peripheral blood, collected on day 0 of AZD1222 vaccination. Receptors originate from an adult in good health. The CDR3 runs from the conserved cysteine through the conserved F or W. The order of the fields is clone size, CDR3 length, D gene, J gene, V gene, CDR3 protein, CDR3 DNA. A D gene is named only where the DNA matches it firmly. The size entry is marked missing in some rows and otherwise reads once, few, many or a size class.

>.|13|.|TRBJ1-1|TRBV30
CAWSPNDGAEAFF
TGTGCCTGGAGTCCGAATGATGGGGCTGAAGCTTTCTTT
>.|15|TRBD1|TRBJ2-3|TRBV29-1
CSVAGTAESTDTQYF
TGCAGCGTGGCTGGGACAGCGGAAAGCACAGATACGCAGTATTTT
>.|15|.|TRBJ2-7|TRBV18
CASSLTEGAGYEQYF
TGTGCCAGCTCACTTACCGAGGGGGCGGGGTACGAGCAGTACTTC
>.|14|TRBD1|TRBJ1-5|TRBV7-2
CASSSDRANQPQHF
TGTGCCAGCAGCTCCGACAGGGCCAATCAGCCCCAGCATTTT
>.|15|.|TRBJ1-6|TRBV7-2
CASRRQRGNNSPLHF
TGTGCCAGCAGACGCCAGAGGGGGAACAATTCACCCCTCCACTTT
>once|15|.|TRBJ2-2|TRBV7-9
CASSSREPNTGELFF
TGTGCCAGCAGCTCCAGGGAACCGAACACCGGGGAGCTGTTTTTT
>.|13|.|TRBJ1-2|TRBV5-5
CASSVDGPQGYTF
TGTGCCAGCAGCGTGGACGGGCCCCAGGGCTACACCTTC
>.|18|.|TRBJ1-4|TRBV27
CASRGFTRGLATNEKLFF
TGTGCCAGCAGAGGGTTCACCCGGGGACTAGCAACTAATGAAAAACTGTTTTTT
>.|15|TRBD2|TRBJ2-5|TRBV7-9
CASSHRGTSGETQYF
TGTGCCAGCAGCCATCGCGGGACTAGCGGCGAGACCCAGTACTTC
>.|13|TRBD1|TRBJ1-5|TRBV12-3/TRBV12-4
CASGGQGGQPQHF
TGTGCCAGCGGCGGACAGGGTGGTCAGCCCCAGCATTTT
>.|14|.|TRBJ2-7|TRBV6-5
CASSPGRAASEQYF
TGTGCCAGCAGTCCTGGCAGGGCCGCCTCCGAGCAGTACTTC
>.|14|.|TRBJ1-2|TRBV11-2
CASSLDLQVPGYTF
TGTGCCAGCAGCTTAGATTTGCAGGTCCCTGGCTACACCTTC
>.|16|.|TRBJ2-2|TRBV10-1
CASSGAVNWNTGELFF
TGCGCCAGCAGTGGGGCAGTCAACTGGAACACCGGGGAGCTGTTTTTT
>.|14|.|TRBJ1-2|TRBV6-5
CASSYSGRVYGYTF
TGTGCCAGCAGTTACTCGGGCAGGGTCTATGGCTACACCTTC
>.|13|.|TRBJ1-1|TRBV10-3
CAISPMPNTEAFF
TGTGCCATCAGCCCGATGCCGAACACTGAAGCTTTCTTT
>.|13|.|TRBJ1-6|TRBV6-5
CASRGQDNSPLHF
TGTGCCAGCCGGGGACAAGATAATTCACCCCTCCACTTT
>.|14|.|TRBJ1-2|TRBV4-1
CASSQSRDLYGYTF
TGCGCCAGCAGCCAAAGCCGTGACCTCTATGGCTACACCTTC
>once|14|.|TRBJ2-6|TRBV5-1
CASSLDSGANVLTF
TGCGCCAGCAGCTTAGACTCTGGGGCCAACGTCCTGACTTTC
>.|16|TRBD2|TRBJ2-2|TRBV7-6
CASSPRLAGNTGELFF
TGTGCCAGCAGTCCCAGGCTAGCGGGGAACACCGGGGAGCTGTTTTTT
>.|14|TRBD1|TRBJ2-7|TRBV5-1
CASSSGQEGNEQYF
TGCGCCAGCAGCTCTGGACAGGAAGGGAACGAGCAGTACTTC
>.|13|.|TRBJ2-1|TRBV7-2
CASSLERNNEQFF
TGTGCCAGCAGCTTAGAGCGGAACAATGAGCAGTTCTTC
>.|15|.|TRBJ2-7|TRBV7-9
CASSLTRGSAYEQYF
TGTGCCAGCAGCCTCACCAGGGGCTCAGCCTACGAGCAGTACTTC
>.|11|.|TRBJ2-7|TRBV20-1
CSASKEYEQYF
TGCAGTGCTAGTAAGGAGTACGAGCAGTACTTC
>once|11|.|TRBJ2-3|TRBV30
CAWSVGLTQYF
TGTGCCTGGAGTGTAGGGCTTACGCAGTATTTT
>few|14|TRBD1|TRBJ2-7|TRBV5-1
CASSFGQTGDEQYF
TGCGCCAGCAGCTTCGGCCAGACAGGGGACGAGCAGTACTTC
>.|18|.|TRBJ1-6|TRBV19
CASSIGGREETYNSPLHF
TGTGCCAGTAGTATAGGTGGCCGGGAAGAGACCTATAATTCACCCCTCCACTTT